The clone carrying this T cell receptor (beta chain) was recorded many times. Its antigen is as yet unknown. The V gene's germline CDR1 is SQVTM and CDR2 ANQGSEA. This CDR3 is 14 amino acids long. Trimming left V 3 bases short and J 2 bases short, with 14 bases between. A TCRbeta library incorporating unique molecular identifiers was prepared. TCRdb reprocessed the PCR reads via MiXCR and lists one record per CDR3 protein. The table has about 77,000 distinct CDR3 sequences, 15% to 20% seen once; the top ten hold approximately 55%. The data were taken from a study of T-cell reconstitution after alpha-beta-depleted transplantation in children. The study's findings and limits: Some patients showed high day-60 TCRbeta diversity, which derived from surviving recipient T cells and thymic progenitors. T-cell counts and diversity at one year post-transplant came mainly from newly produced T cells. In patients about two months after transplant, alpha-beta T cells reportedly arose from several hundred expanded graft clones.

The clonotype was recovered from a male patient aged 2 to 9 who had a stem cell transplant for acute lymphoblastic leukemia, so the T cells may come from the graft donor. The chain links TRBV29-1 to TRBJ2-7, with D possibly TRBD2 on 6 matching bases. Sequencing was performed on PBMCs, mostly from graft donor cells, taken 360 days after TCRalphabeta/CD19-depleted stem cell transplant. The CDR3 reads CSVDVRGSTYEQYF. The CDR3 coding sequence is TGCAGCGTTGACGTGCGGGGAAGTACCTACGAGCAGTACTTC.